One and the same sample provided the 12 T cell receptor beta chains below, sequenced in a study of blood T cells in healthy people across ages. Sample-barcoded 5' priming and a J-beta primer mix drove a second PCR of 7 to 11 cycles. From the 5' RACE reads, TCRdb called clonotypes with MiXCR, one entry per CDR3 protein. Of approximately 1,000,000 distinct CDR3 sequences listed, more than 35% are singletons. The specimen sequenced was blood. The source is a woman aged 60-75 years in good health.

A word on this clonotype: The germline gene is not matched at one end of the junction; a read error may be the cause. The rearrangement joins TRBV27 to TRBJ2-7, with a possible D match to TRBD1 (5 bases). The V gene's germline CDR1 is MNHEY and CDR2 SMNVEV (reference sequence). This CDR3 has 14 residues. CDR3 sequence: CVSSTRQNSYEQYF. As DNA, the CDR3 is TGTGTCAGCAGTACCCGACAGAACTCCTACGAGCAGTACTTC.

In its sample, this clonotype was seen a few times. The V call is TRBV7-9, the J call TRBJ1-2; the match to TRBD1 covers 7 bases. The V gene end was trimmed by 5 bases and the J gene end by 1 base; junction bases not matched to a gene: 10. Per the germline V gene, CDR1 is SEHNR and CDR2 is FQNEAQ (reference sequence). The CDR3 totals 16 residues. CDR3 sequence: CASSPIAGQSNYGYTF. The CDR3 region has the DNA TGTGCCAGCAGCCCGATCGCGGGACAGAGTAACTATGGCTACACCTTC.

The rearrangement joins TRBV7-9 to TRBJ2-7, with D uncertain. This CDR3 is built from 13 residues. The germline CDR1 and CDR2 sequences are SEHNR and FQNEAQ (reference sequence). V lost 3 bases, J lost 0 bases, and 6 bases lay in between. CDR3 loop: CASSFPYSYEQYF. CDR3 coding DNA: TGTGCCAGCAGCTTTCCCTACTCCTACGAGCAGTACTTC.

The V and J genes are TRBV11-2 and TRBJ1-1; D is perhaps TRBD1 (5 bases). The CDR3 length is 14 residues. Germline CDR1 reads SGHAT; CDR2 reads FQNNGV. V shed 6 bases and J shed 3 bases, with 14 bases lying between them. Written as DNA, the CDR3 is TGTGCCAGCAGAGCGCAGGGTAGGGACACTGAAGCTTTCTTT. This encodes CASRAQGRDTEAFF. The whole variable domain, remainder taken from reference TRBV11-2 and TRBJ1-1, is EAGVAQSPRYKIIEKRQSVAFWCNPISGHATLYWYQQILGQGPKLLIQFQNNGVVDDSQLPKDRFSAERLKGVDSTLKIQPAKLEDSAVYLCASRAQGRDTEAFFGQGTRLTVV.

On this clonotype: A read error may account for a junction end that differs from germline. The CDR3 DNA sequence: TGTGCCAACAGCTTCGGCTTGAGAGGCTACACCTTC. This codes for CANSFGLRGYTF. The genes are TRBV7-2 and TRBJ1-2, with D hard to call. This CDR3 contains 12 residues. The germline V gene encodes CDR1 SGHTA and CDR2 FQGNSA.

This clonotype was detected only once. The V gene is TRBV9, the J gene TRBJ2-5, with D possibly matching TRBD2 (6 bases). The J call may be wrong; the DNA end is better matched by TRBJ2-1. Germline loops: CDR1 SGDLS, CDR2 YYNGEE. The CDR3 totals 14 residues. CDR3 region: CASSVGGGGETQFF. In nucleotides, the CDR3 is TGTGCCAGCAGCGTGGGAGGCGGTGGGGAGACCCAGTTCTTC.

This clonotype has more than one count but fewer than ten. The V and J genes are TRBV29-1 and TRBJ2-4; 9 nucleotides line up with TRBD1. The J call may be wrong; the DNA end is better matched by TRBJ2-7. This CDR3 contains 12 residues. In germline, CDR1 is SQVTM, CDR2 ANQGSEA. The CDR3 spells CSVGTGVCEQYF. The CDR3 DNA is TGCAGCGTTGGGACAGGGGTGTGCGAGCAGTACTTC.

The CDR3 coding sequence is TGTGCCAGCAGTGACGGGACTGTTTGGGAGCAGTACTTC. Amino acid sequence: CASSDGTVWEQYF. The genes are TRBV6-1 and TRBJ2-7, with D perhaps TRBD2 (6 bases). The CDR3 contains 13 residues. Trimming removed 3 bases from V and 7 bases from J, with 13 bases in between. The germline V gene encodes CDR1 MNHNS and CDR2 SASEGT.

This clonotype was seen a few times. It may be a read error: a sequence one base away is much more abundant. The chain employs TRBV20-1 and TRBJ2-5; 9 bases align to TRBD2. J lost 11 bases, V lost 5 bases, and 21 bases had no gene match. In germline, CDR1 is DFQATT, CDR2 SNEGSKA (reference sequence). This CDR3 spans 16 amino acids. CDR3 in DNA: TGCAGTGCTTACATGACGCAGACTAGCGGAAACAATGAGCAGTACTTC. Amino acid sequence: CSAYMTQTSGNNEQYF.

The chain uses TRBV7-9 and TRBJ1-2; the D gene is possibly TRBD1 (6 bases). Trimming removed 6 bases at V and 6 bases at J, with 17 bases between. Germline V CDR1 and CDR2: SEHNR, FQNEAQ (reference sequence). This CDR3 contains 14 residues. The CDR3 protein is CASRASTGNNGYTF. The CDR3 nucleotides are TGTGCCAGCAGGGCCTCAACAGGGAATAATGGCTACACCTTC.

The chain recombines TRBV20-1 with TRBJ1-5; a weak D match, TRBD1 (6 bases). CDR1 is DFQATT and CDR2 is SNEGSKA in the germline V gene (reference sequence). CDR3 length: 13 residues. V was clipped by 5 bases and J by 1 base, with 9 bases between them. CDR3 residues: CSAVGQSNQPQHF. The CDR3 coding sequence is TGCAGTGCTGTAGGACAGAGCAATCAGCCCCAGCATTTT.

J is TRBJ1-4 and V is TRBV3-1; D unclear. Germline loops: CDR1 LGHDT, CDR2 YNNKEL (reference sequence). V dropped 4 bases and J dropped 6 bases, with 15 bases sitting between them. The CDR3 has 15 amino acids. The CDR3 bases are TGTGCCAGCAGCCTGATGCCGGATGGGGATGAAAAACTGTTTTTT. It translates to CASSLMPDGDEKLFF.